These 28 T cell receptor beta chains originate from one sample sequenced in a study of control samples from healthy donors and cancer patients. Libraries were prepared by immunoSEQ multiplex PCR; TCRdb keeps only in-frame clonotypes and omits some of them. Of fewer than 200,000 clones listed, about 90% are singletons. The sequencing sample was made of blood. These receptors came from a woman in her thirties in good health.

This rearrangement joins TRBV30 to TRBJ2-7; perhaps TRBD1 as D (7 bases). The CDR3 totals 17 residues. Trimming left V 4 bases short and J 3 bases short, with 25 bases between. CDR1 and CDR2 from the germline V gene are GTSNPN and SVGIG (reference sequence). The CDR3 protein is CAWNPGGDRASGYEQYV. CDR3 coding DNA: TGTGCCTGGAACCCCGGGGGTGACAGGGCGTCCGGCTACGAGCAGTACGTC.

The J gene is TRBJ1-6, the V gene TRBV19, with 9 bases identical to TRBD1. V lost 6 bases, J lost 7 bases, and 4 bases stayed unmatched. Germline CDR1 and CDR2: LNHDA and SQIVND (reference sequence). The CDR3 covers 14 residues. DNA for the CDR3: TGTGCCAGTAGGGCACAGGGGGCAAATTCACCCCTCCACTTT. Its protein product is CASRAQGANSPLHF.

The rearrangement joins TRBV24-1 to TRBJ2-1, with D perhaps matching TRBD1 (6 bases). CDR1 and CDR2 (germline): KGHDR, SFDVKD. Trimming removed 4 bases from V and 0 bases from J, with 12 bases in between. The length of the CDR3 is 16 residues. CDR3 DNA: TGTGCCACCAGTGACCCGGGACAAAGCTCCTACAATGAGCAGTTCTTC. It is translated as CATSDPGQSSYNEQFF.

This chain connects TRBV7-2 to TRBJ1-5; D perhaps matches TRBD1 (5 bases). Germline values: CDR1 SGHTA, CDR2 FQGNSA. Trimming left V 5 bases short and J 6 bases short, with 17 bases between. The CDR3 sequence is 15 residues long. The CDR3 DNA is TGTGCCAGCAGCGATCCCAGGGAGGTTGTTCAGCCCCAGCATTTT. Amino acid sequence: CASSDPREVVQPQHF. The entire variable domain, with the rest obtained from reference TRBV7-2 and TRBJ1-5, is as follows: GAGVSQSPSNKVTEKGKDVELRCDPISGHTALYWYRQSLGQGLEFLIYFQGNSAPDKSGLPSDRFSAERTGGSVSTLTIQRTQQEDSAVYLCASSDPREVVQPQHFGDGTRLSIL.

V gene TRBV9 combines with J gene TRBJ2-3; 11 bases line up with TRBD2. This CDR3 comprises 16 residues. J gave up 2 bases and V 3 bases, and 5 bases lay outside the gene matches. Germline loops: CDR1 SGDLS, CDR2 YYNGEE. CDR3 amino acids: CASSGGLAVPTDTQYF. The DNA for the CDR3 is TGTGCCAGCAGCGGGGGACTAGCGGTCCCCACAGATACGCAGTATTTT.

The chain employs TRBV10-2 and TRBJ2-7, with 7 bases matching TRBD1. Trimming at V came to 0 bases and at J to 4 bases, leaving 12 bases not matched to a gene. The CDR3 is 17 residues long. CDR1 WSHSY and CDR2 SAAADI come from the germline V gene. The CDR3 protein is CASSESWVGGVGYEQYV. In DNA form, the CDR3 reads TGCGCCAGCAGTGAGTCGTGGGTAGGGGGCGTGGGGTACGAGCAGTACGTC.

This clone was detected once. J is TRBJ2-1 and V is TRBV7-9, with 7 bases that match TRBD2. CDR3 length: 15 residues. The trim removed 1 base at V and 6 bases at J, leaving 6 bases unmatched. Per germline, CDR1 SEHNR and CDR2 FQNEAQ (reference sequence). The CDR3 DNA reads TGTGCCAGCAGCTTAGAAGGACTAGTTGTCAATGAGCAGTTCTTC. Encoded protein: CASSLEGLVVNEQFF.

The chain combines TRBV27 with TRBJ1-4; no firm D call. The V gene lost 0 bases and the J gene lost 5 bases, with 10 bases spanning the gap. Germline assignment: CDR1 MNHEY and CDR2 SMNVEV (reference sequence). CDR3 size: 15 residues. This chain's CDR3 is CASSLSPGLNEKLFF. The CDR3 region has the DNA TGTGCCAGCAGTTTATCTCCCGGGTTAAATGAAAAACTGTTTTTT.

The chain joins TRBV6-6 to TRBJ1-4, with D unclear. The V gene lost 1 base and the J gene lost 8 bases, with 5 bases spanning the gap. Germline-derived CDR1 and CDR2 are MNHNY and SVGAGI (reference sequence). The CDR3 runs to 12 residues. The DNA of the CDR3 is TGTGCCAGCAGTTACTGGCGGGAAAAACTGTTTTTT. Amino acid sequence: CASSYWREKLFF.

V and J are TRBV24-1 and TRBJ1-6; TRBD1 is a possible D gene (5 bases). The CDR3 sequence is 13 residues long. Germline CDR1 is KGHDR and CDR2 is SFDVKD. Trimming pared 5 bases from V and 9 bases from J, leaving 10 bases between. Here the CDR3 reads CATSGGPVSPLHF. As DNA, the CDR3 is TGTGCCACCAGTGGGGGCCCCGTTTCACCCCTCCACTTT.

In DNA, the CDR3 is TGCGCCAGCAGGTACACAGGGGTCTCCTACGAGCAGTACTTC. Translating it yields CASRYTGVSYEQYF. The chain recombines TRBV5-1 with TRBJ2-7; 7 positions match TRBD1. Germline V CDR1 and CDR2: SGHRS, YFSETQ. V lost 5 bases, J lost 0 bases, and 5 bases stayed unmatched. There are 14 residues in the CDR3.

The rearrangement links TRBV5-1 to TRBJ2-7, with TRBD2 as a possible D gene (6 bases). The CDR3 has 14 residues. V lost 4 bases, J lost 9 bases, and 20 bases lay in between. In germline, CDR1 is SGHRS, CDR2 YFSETQ. The CDR3 spells CASSPGTEGGGQYF. The CDR3 nucleotides are TGCGCCAGCAGCCCCGGGACGGAGGGAGGCGGGCAGTACTTC.

The rearrangement joins TRBV6-5 to TRBJ1-1; possible D gene TRBD1, 6 bases. CDR3 size: 14 residues. CDR1 is MNHEY, CDR2 SVGAGI, per germline. V lost 6 bases to trimming and J lost 3 bases, with 14 bases between them. The CDR3 loop reads CASRKTDSYTEAFF. The CDR3 DNA sequence: TGTGCCAGCAGAAAAACGGACAGTTACACTGAAGCTTTCTTT.

This rearrangement joins TRBV19 to TRBJ1-1, with D perhaps matching TRBD1 (6 bases). The V end was cut by 4 bases, the J end by 5 bases, with 14 bases between. In germline, CDR1 is LNHDA, CDR2 SQIVND (reference sequence). There are 14 residues in the CDR3. For the CDR3, the DNA is TGTGCCAGTAGTACCGTCCCCGGACAGACTGAAGCTTTCTTT. It is translated as CASSTVPGQTEAFF.

This clone has only one observation. The J gene is TRBJ1-4, the V gene TRBV9; D call uncertain. Germline V gene lookup returns CDR1 SGDLS and CDR2 YYNGEE. This CDR3 spans 15 amino acids. V was trimmed by 0 bases and J by 0 bases, leaving 6 bases between them. The CDR3 DNA follows: TGTGCCAGCAGCGTAGAGCCCACAACTAATGAAAAACTGTTTTTT. This translates into CASSVEPTTNEKLFF.

The chain is built from TRBV10-3 and TRBJ1-1; perhaps TRBD1 as D (5 bases). CDR1 is ENHRY, CDR2 SYGVKD, per germline. CDR3 length: 14 residues. Deletions cut 2 bases from V and 7 bases from J, with 14 bases between. CDR3 in DNA: TGTGCCATCAGTGAGGGAGGGGTAAGGGGTGAAGCTTTCTTT. Its translation: CAISEGGVRGEAFF.

J is TRBJ2-1 and V is TRBV7-9, with 9 bases matching TRBD2. Germline assignment: CDR1 SEHNR and CDR2 FQNEAQ (reference sequence). Germline trimming cut 4 bases from V and 2 bases from J; bases unmatched to any gene: 3. The CDR3 is 15 amino acids. CDR3 bases: TGTGCCAGCAGCTCCGGGACTAGCCCCTACAATGAGCAGTTCTTC. Amino acid sequence: CASSSGTSPYNEQFF.

This chain links TRBV3-1 (or the pseudogene TRBV3-2) with TRBJ1-2, with D hard to call. V was shortened by 0 bases and J by 7 bases, with 6 bases between the two germline ends. This CDR3 spans 12 amino acids. The germline gives CDR1 LGHDT, CDR2 YNNKEL (reference sequence). The CDR3 DNA reads as TGTGCCAGCAGCCAAGATAGGACTGGCTACACCTTC. Its translation: CASSQDRTGYTF.

This chain connects TRBV10-3 to TRBJ2-5; a weak D match, TRBD1 (8 bases). The CDR3 contains 15 residues. Germline assignment: CDR1 ENHRY and CDR2 SYGVKD. V dropped 6 bases and J dropped 1 base, with 15 bases sitting between them. CDR3 nucleotide sequence: TGTGCCATCAGGGGGGGAGGGACAGGCCAAGAGACCCAGTACTTC. Translating gives CAIRGGGTGQETQYF.

The J gene is TRBJ2-2, the V gene TRBV11-2; D is possibly TRBD1 or TRBD2 (5 bases each). Germline-derived CDR1 and CDR2 are SGHAT and FQNNGV. The V end was cut by 6 bases, the J end by 4 bases, with 21 bases between. This CDR3 is 17 amino acids long. CDR3: CASSTSTGTQGTGELFF. The CDR3 bases are TGTGCCAGCAGTACCTCAACGGGGACGCAAGGCACCGGGGAGCTGTTTTTT.

The chain uses TRBV11-3 and TRBJ2-3; 9 positions match TRBD1. Germline V gene lookup returns CDR1 SGHNT and CDR2 YENEEA. V shed 5 bases, J shed 4 bases, and the junction held 4 bases outside the gene matches. The CDR3 loop spans 14 amino acids. CDR3 sequence reads: CASSGDRESDTQYF. The CDR3 DNA sequence: TGTGCCAGCAGCGGGGACAGGGAGTCAGATACGCAGTATTTT.

V is TRBV28 and J is TRBJ1-1; the match to TRBD1 covers 10 bases. J was trimmed by 6 bases and V by 7 bases; bases with no gene match: 5. Looked up from germline, CDR1 is MDHEN and CDR2 is SYDVKM. CDR3 size: 13 residues. Here the CDR3 reads CASIGTGVSEAFF. For the CDR3, the DNA is TGTGCCAGCATTGGGACAGGGGTTTCTGAAGCTTTCTTT. Full variable domain (missing parts from reference TRBV28 and TRBJ1-1): DVKVTQSSRYLVKRTGEKVFLECVQDMDHENMFWYRQDPGLGLRLIYFSYDVKMKEKGDIPEGYSVSREKKERFSLILESASTNQTSMYLCASIGTGVSEAFFGQGTRLTVV.

The chain has TRBV2 and TRBJ2-7; D is unresolved. The V end was cut by 5 bases, the J end by 0 bases, with 14 bases between. The germline V gene encodes CDR1 SNHLY and CDR2 FYNNEI. This CDR3 has 15 amino acids. This CDR3 reads CASSPPAANSYEQYF. In nucleotides, the CDR3 is TGTGCCAGCAGTCCCCCCGCAGCTAACTCCTACGAGCAGTACTTC.

This sequence joins TRBV28 and TRBJ2-7; 10 nucleotides line up with TRBD2. Trimming took 4 bases from V and 6 from J; bases not matched to a gene: 9. Per the germline V gene, CDR1 is MDHEN and CDR2 is SYDVKM. The CDR3 spans 15 residues. The CDR3 bases are TGTGCCAGCAGTTCGCAAGCGGGAGGGCCACTCGAGCAGTACTTC. This translates into CASSSQAGGPLEQYF.

V and J are TRBV29-1 and TRBJ1-1; D call uncertain. This CDR3 has 9 amino acids. Per germline, CDR1 SQVTM and CDR2 ANQGSEA. Deletions cut 8 bases from V and 1 base from J, with 2 bases between. CDR3 nucleotides: TGCAGCACGAACACTGAAGCTTTCTTT. It codes for CSTNTEAFF.

V and J are TRBV4-1 and TRBJ2-5; D remains unclear. CDR1 MGHRA and CDR2 YSYEKL come from the germline V gene. V shed 4 bases and J shed 5 bases, with 11 bases lying between them. The CDR3 sequence is 13 residues long. The CDR3 bases are TGCGCCAGCAGCCGGCTGAATCGGGAGACCCAGTACTTC. Its protein product is CASSRLNRETQYF.

The rearrangement links TRBV5-6 to TRBJ2-4, with D tentatively TRBD1 or TRBD2 (6 bases each). Deletions cut 3 bases from V and 9 bases from J, with 16 bases between. The CDR3 covers 14 residues. Germline CDR1 and CDR2: SGHDT and YYEEEE. CDR3: CASSWGGQSAIQYF. CDR3 DNA: TGTGCCAGCAGCTGGGGAGGACAGTCAGCCATTCAGTACTTC.

J is TRBJ1-5 and V is TRBV6-1; no clear D. This CDR3 is 13 amino acids long. Germline V gives CDR1 MNHNS, CDR2 SASEGT. Deletions cut 1 base from V and 9 bases from J, with 10 bases between. The CDR3 spells CASSEGVPGPQHF. Written as DNA, the CDR3 is TGTGCCAGCAGTGAAGGGGTCCCTGGGCCCCAGCATTTT.